This is a list of T cell receptor beta chains from one sample in a study of T cell changes during pregnancy in multiple sclerosis. Profiled with immunoSEQ multiplex PCR; TCRdb holds only in-frame clones, not every one. This table has around 56,000 clones, 80% to 95% appearing once. Specimen: peripheral blood, collected in the third trimester of pregnancy. These TCRs come from a female donor in good health, enrolled as a control in a pregnancy study. The CDR3 runs from the conserved cysteine through the conserved F or W. Each record gives: V gene, clone size, D gene, J gene, CDR3 protein, CDR3 DNA. A D gene is named only where the DNA matches it firmly. Some rows have no size entry. The others give once, few or many, or a class for an expanded clone.

>TRBV12-1|.|.|TRBJ2-1
CASSFNSYNEQFF
TGTGCCAGCAGCTTCAATTCCTACAATGAGCAGTTCTTC
>TRBV27|.|.|TRBJ2-5
CASSLWAGTGAMKTQYF
TGTGCCAGCAGTTTATGGGCCGGGACGGGAGCAATGAAGACCCAGTACTTC
>TRBV7-3|.|.|TRBJ2-3
CASSLAQGEGTDTQYF
TGTGCCAGCAGCTTAGCTCAGGGTGAGGGCACAGATACGCAGTATTTT
>TRBV7-2|.|TRBD2|TRBJ2-5
CASSRGGNQETQYF
TGTGCCAGCAGCCGGGGGGGGAACCAAGAGACCCAGTACTTC
>TRBV6-1|.|.|TRBJ1-1
CASSEVVEAFWEAEAFF
TGTGCCAGCAGTGAAGTGGTCGAGGCCTTCTGGGAGGCTGAAGCTTTCTTT
>TRBV28|.|.|TRBJ2-5
CASLEEPRGETQYF
TGTGCCAGCCTTGAGGAGCCGAGAGGGGAGACCCAGTACTTC
>TRBV5-4|.|TRBD2|TRBJ2-7
CASSGGASGSYEQYF
TGTGCCAGCTCCGGAGGGGCTAGCGGTTCCTACGAGCAGTACTTC
>TRBV29-1|.|.|TRBJ2-7
CSVLGVKSRGNTPRMEQYF
TGCAGCGTTCTCGGTGTCAAATCCCGGGGGAACACTCCCCGGATGGAGCAGTACTTC
>TRBV6-6|.|TRBD2|TRBJ2-1
CASTPSGRGIDEQFF
TGTGCCAGCACCCCTAGCGGGAGGGGAATCGATGAGCAGTTCTTC
>TRBV6-4|few|TRBD1|TRBJ2-2
CASSGDRDTGELFF
TGTGCCAGCAGCGGGGACAGGGACACCGGGGAGCTGTTTTTT
>TRBV19|.|TRBD2|TRBJ2-1
CASSGLAGTYNEQFF
TGTGCCAGTAGTGGACTAGCGGGGACCTACAATGAGCAGTTCTTC
>TRBV11-2|.|.|TRBJ2-7
CASSSTWTIGDEQYF
TGTGCCAGCAGCTCAACCTGGACAATAGGCGACGAGCAGTACTTC